This TCR beta chain was retrieved from a study of blood T cells in healthy people across ages (dated by TCRdb to between 2014 and 2017). In the study overall: Template switching captured roughly one uniquely barcoded TCR beta cDNA molecule per two T cells in model experiments. Four age groups were formed from the donors: young (average roughly 15 years), middle-aged (around 40), aged (roughly 58) and long-lived (less than 85). The study analyzed two additional independent replicas of 1 million unique cDNA reads from the same blood draw for two donors, one aged 18 to 29 and one aged 80 or older. Donors of different ages were randomly distributed across sequencing lanes to avoid experimental bias. Using deep sequencing normalized with unique cDNA molecular identifiers, the study measured how TCR beta repertoire diversity changes with age.

Systemically healthy Caucasian individuals from Russia, approximately 39 in total and aged roughly 6 to 100 years, were included as donors. Each donor gave 8.5 to 10 milliliters of peripheral blood, collected into EDTA-treated Vacutainer tubes. Ficoll-Paque density-gradient centrifugation was used to isolate PBMCs, with at least 7 million per sample. Trizol reagent was used to extract total RNA from the PBMCs, yielding at least 5 micrograms per sample. Naive CD45RAhigh/CD27high T cell percentages were measured by flow cytometry on a PBMC aliquot from every donor. CDR1 and CDR2 were assigned from the germline V gene as SNHLY and FYNNEI. Compared with germline, V lacks 10 bases and J lacks 1 base; bases without a gene match: 6. Its CDR3 holds 13 amino acids, cysteine through phenylalanine. The retained sequence is limited to the CDR3, 39 bases, with the frame set at the first base. Turning to this clonotype: Its specific antigen is unknown. No base-level quality is on record; no much larger clone is a single base apart.

Library creation used 5' RACE. For sequencing, an Illumina HiSeq 2500 was employed. A second PCR of about 6 to 11 cycles was run with a J-beta primer mix and a sample-barcoded 5' primer. Each TCR beta cDNA molecule received a unique molecular identifier from a template-switch 5' adaptor carrying 12 random nucleotides. Each sample yielded at least 2.5 million CDR3-containing paired-end reads. The Mint cDNA synthesis kit, primed by a TRBC-specific oligonucleotide, was used to synthesize first-strand cDNA from all RNA. Following uracil-DNA glycosylase treatment, all cDNA underwent a first 18-cycle PCR with the universal primers M1SS and BC2_uni_R. The study's own analysis went as follows. Normalization of each sample was performed by random selection of 1 million high-quality reads, each carrying a distinct molecular identifier. Instead of being binned into consensus sequences, reads that shared molecular identifiers were thrown out. MiTCR, set to a Q25 quality threshold and the strictest error-elimination algorithm, was used for CDR3 identification, clonotype clustering and error correction. A nonparametric unseen species model with Euler transformation was used to estimate a lower bound on total TCR beta diversity. The public reads were quality trimmed at Q25 with fastp and then assembled into clones with MiXCR by TCRdb, keeping productive beta chains. Identical CDR3 protein sequences are pooled into one entry, listed with their most common genes and DNA. The V and J calls reflect TCRdb's pipeline rather than the authors' work. The sample table contains 850,000 or so distinct CDR3 sequences; only one count was recorded for around 26% of them. The top ten constitute 15% to 20% of the sample.

Results and caveats for the whole study, not just this receptor: The CMV infection status of donors was not known, potentially confounding age-related changes in expanded clonotypes. Estimates of total diversity based on one million sequenced T cells were considered lower bounds and underestimates. Conclusive comparison of naive and antigen-experienced compartments was prevented by the profiling of bulk unsorted PBMCs. Observed TCR beta diversity per million T cells fell roughly linearly with age, and a significant reduction was already apparent by age around 40. The long-lived group showed more naive CD4+ T cells, fewer expanded clones and increased TCR diversity than the aged group, suggesting age selection. The percentage of naive T cells measured by flow cytometry correlated strongly with observed TCR beta diversity.

The sample comprised blood. The receptor was isolated from a woman older than 75 in good health. Rearrangement joined TRBV2 to TRBJ1-2; TRBD1 aligns with 7 central bases. The DNA sequence reads TGTGCCATAGACAGGGTTAGTAACTATGGCTACACCTTC. The resulting protein is CAIDRVSNYGYTF.